This TCR beta chain was profiled in a study of blood T cell repertoires in COVID-19. Study context: The origin of the acute and convalescent COVID-19 samples was the United States, Italy and Spain. T cells, B-cell-depleted T cells, or PBMCs provided the cDNA or gDNA that served as material.

Under the authors' procedure: Amplification of reference gene primers was used by the study to estimate nucleated cell counts. Here immunoSEQ multiplex PCR was the method, and the copy in TCRdb shows in-frame clones only, minus some. Clonal size and the V and J genes are those of that table, whereas D and trimming came from the DNA. The sample lists 140,000 or so clones; approximately 73% were seen once. Germline V gene data show CDR1 as MGHDK and CDR2 as SYGVNS. CDR3 length equals 15 residues. Trimming left V 2 bases short and J 2 bases short, with 13 bases between. The chain has TRBV25-1 and TRBJ2-7, with D possibly being TRBD2 (6 bases). Sequencing was performed on peripheral blood. The TCR was taken from a man aged 55-75 years with acute or convalescent COVID-19. CDR3 residues: CASSEVGTGTYEQYF. CDR3 nucleotide sequence: TGTGCCAGCAGTGAAGTAGGGACTGGGACCTACGAGCAGTACTTC.